This TCR beta chain originates from a study of blood T cell repertoires in COVID-19. Study context: Sites across the United States, Italy and Spain contributed samples from acute and convalescent COVID-19. Nucleic acid was either cDNA or gDNA, and it came from T cells, B-cell-depleted T cells, or PBMCs.

As processed by the authors: Nucleated cell counts were estimated from reference gene primer amplification. The assay was immunoSEQ multiplex PCR, and TCRdb's table has in-frame clones only and misses some. Clone size and the V and J calls come from that table; the DNA yielded D and trimming. The data hold about 70,000 clones, with roughly 88% observed a single time. The clonotype was recovered from a woman in her 70s with acute or convalescent COVID-19. The source material was peripheral blood.

The CDR3 DNA reads TGTGCCAGCAGCGTAGGAGACTCCTATAATTCACCCCTCCACTTT. Its translation: CASSVGDSYNSPLHF. This chain uses TRBV9 with TRBJ1-6; D ambiguous. CDR1 is SGDLS, CDR2 YYNGEE, per germline. V was trimmed by 0 bases and J by 0 bases, leaving 4 bases between them. The length of the CDR3 is 15 residues. Combining the CDR3 with reference TRBV9 and TRBJ1-6 gives the whole variable domain DSGVTQTPKHLITATGQRVTLRCSPRSGDLSVYWYQQSLDQGLQFLIQYYNGEERAKGNILERFSAQQFPDLHSELNLSSLELGDSALYFCASSVGDSYNSPLHFGNGTRLTVT.